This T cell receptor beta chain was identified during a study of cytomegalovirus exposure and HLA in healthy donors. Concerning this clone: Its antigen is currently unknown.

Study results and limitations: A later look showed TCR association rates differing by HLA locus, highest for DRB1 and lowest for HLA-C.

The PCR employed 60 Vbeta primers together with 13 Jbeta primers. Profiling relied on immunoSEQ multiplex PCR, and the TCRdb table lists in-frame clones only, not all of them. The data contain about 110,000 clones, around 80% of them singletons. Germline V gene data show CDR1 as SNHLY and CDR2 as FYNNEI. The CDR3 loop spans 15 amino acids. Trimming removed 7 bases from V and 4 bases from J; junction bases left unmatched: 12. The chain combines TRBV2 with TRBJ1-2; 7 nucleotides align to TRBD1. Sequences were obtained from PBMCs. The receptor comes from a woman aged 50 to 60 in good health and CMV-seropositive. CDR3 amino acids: CASIPTGAWGYGYTF. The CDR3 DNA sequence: TGTGCCAGCATTCCCACAGGGGCTTGGGGCTATGGCTACACCTTC.